These 18 T cell receptor beta chains were sequenced from one sample in a study of T cell changes during pregnancy in multiple sclerosis. Clones were read by immunoSEQ multiplex PCR, and TCRdb kept only the in-frame ones, dropping some. The sample contains roughly 20,000 clones, approximately 90% of which appear only once. This material consisted of CD4+ T cells from peripheral blood mononuclear cells, taken in the first trimester of pregnancy. The source of these receptors is a female donor in good health, enrolled as a control in a pregnancy study.

In its sample, this clone was seen once. The chain joins TRBV7-8 to TRBJ2-1; possibly TRBD1 for D (6 bases). V was cut by 5 bases and J by 6 bases, with 11 bases left in between. The CDR3 covers 13 residues. CDR1 and CDR2 from the germline V gene are SGHVS and FQNEAQ. Here the CDR3 reads CASSGLRGNEQFF. CDR3 DNA: TGTGCCAGCAGCGGACTCAGGGGCAATGAGCAGTTCTTC.

This chain connects TRBV7-2 to TRBJ2-1; perhaps TRBD2 as D (5 bases). V lost 0 bases to trimming and J lost 4 bases, with 7 bases between them. There are 14 residues in the CDR3. Germline assignment: CDR1 SGHTA and CDR2 FQGNSA. DNA for the CDR3: TGTGCCAGCAGCTTAGCGGGAGCGTACAATGAGCAGTTCTTC. It is translated as CASSLAGAYNEQFF. The full variable domain, rest sourced from reference TRBV7-2 and TRBJ2-1, is GAGVSQSPSNKVTEKGKDVELRCDPISGHTALYWYRQSLGQGLEFLIYFQGNSAPDKSGLPSDRFSAERTGGSVSTLTIQRTQQEDSAVYLCASSLAGAYNEQFFGPGTRLTVL.

This chain connects TRBV7-9 to TRBJ2-1; a possible D gene is TRBD2 (6 bases). The CDR3 sequence is 17 residues long. Germline V gene data show CDR1 as SEHNR and CDR2 as FQNEAQ (reference sequence). V was clipped by 4 bases and J by 0 bases, with 16 bases between them. The CDR3 reads CASSSGLADLSYNEQFF. As DNA, the CDR3 is TGTGCCAGCAGCTCCGGATTAGCGGACCTCTCCTACAATGAGCAGTTCTTC. Supplemented by reference TRBV7-9 and TRBJ2-1, the full variable domain reads DTGVSQNPRHKITKRGQNVTFRCDPISEHNRLYWYRQTLGQGPEFLTYFQNEAQLEKSRLLSDRFSAERPKGSFSTLEIQRTEQGDSAMYLCASSSGLADLSYNEQFFGPGTRLTVL.

The rearrangement uses TRBV6-1 and TRBJ1-2; TRBD1 aligns across 8 bases. Germline lookup yields CDR1 MNHNS and CDR2 SASEGT. This CDR3 has 14 residues. J lost 10 bases, V lost 2 bases, and 9 bases had no gene match. CDR3 in amino acids: CASSEIIAQGDYTF. As DNA, the CDR3 is TGTGCCAGCAGTGAAATAATTGCACAGGGGGACTACACCTTC.

This sequence joins TRBV27 and TRBJ1-1; D unclear. Looked up from germline, CDR1 is MNHEY and CDR2 is SMNVEV (reference sequence). Trimming removed 2 bases from V and 0 bases from J, with 4 bases in between. This CDR3 spans 13 amino acids. The CDR3 region has the DNA TGTGCCAGCAGTTTACAATTGAACACTGAAGCTTTCTTT. Translated, it gives CASSLQLNTEAFF.

In DNA, the CDR3 is TGTGCCAGCAGCCAAGACCCCGGGAGTCCCTCACACGAGCAGTACTTC. It encodes CASSQDPGSPSHEQYF. The chain carries TRBV4-2 and TRBJ2-7, with D perhaps matching TRBD2 (6 bases). Trimming shortened V by 0 bases and J by 5 bases, and 17 bases separated the two germline ends. There are 16 residues in the CDR3. Germline V lookup: CDR1 LGHNA, CDR2 YNFKEQ.

The chain links TRBV27 to TRBJ1-1; D remains ambiguous. This CDR3 has 15 amino acids. The ends were cut back, 2 bases at V and 3 bases at J, with 13 bases in the middle. In germline, CDR1 is MNHEY, CDR2 SMNVEV (reference sequence). This CDR3 is CASSLGRRADTEAFF. CDR3 nucleotides: TGTGCCAGCAGTTTAGGACGGAGGGCGGACACTGAAGCTTTCTTT.

The V and J genes are TRBV7-9 and TRBJ2-7, with 9 bases fitting TRBD2. Trimming at V came to 5 bases and at J to 0 bases, leaving 5 bases not matched to a gene. The CDR3 contains 15 residues. CDR1 is SEHNR, CDR2 FQNEAQ, per germline (reference sequence). CDR3: CASSKGTSRSYEQYF. In DNA, the CDR3 is TGTGCCAGCAGCAAAGGGACTAGCCGCTCCTACGAGCAGTACTTC.

The J gene is TRBJ2-3, the V gene TRBV12-5, with D possibly matching TRBD2 (5 bases). Per the germline V gene, CDR1 is LGHNT and CDR2 is FRNRAP. This CDR3 has 12 residues. The V end was cut by 5 bases, the J end by 10 bases, with 13 bases between. For the CDR3, the DNA is TGTGCTAGTGGTATCCTCCGGGGTGCGCAGTATTTT. Protein: CASGILRGAQYF.

The gene calls are TRBV6-6 and TRBJ2-7; 9 nucleotides line up with TRBD1. From germline, CDR1 is MNHNY and CDR2 SVGAGI (reference sequence). The CDR3 sequence is 14 residues long. J lost 5 bases, V lost 6 bases, and 8 bases had no gene match. CDR3 coding DNA: TGTGCCAGCAGACCCTGGGACAGGGCCCACGAGCAGTACTTC. Translation gives CASRPWDRAHEQYF.

This sequence joins TRBV29-1 and TRBJ1-2; 7 bases are shared with TRBD1. The germline V gene encodes CDR1 SQVTM and CDR2 ANQGSEA. V lost 6 bases to trimming and J lost 4 bases; unmatched junction nucleotides: 11. CDR3 size: 14 residues. The CDR3 nucleotides are TGCAGCGTGGAGGGGACAGCTTCTTCCTATGGCTACACCTTC. This encodes CSVEGTASSYGYTF.

This chain connects TRBV6-5 to TRBJ2-1; the D gene is possibly TRBD2 (6 bases). The CDR3 runs to 14 residues. Trimming removed 5 bases at V and 9 bases at J, with 17 bases between. Germline assignment: CDR1 MNHEY and CDR2 SVGAGI. The CDR3 DNA reads TGTGCCAGCAGTGGGGGGAGCGAGCAGGGTGAGCAGTTCTTC. Its translation: CASSGGSEQGEQFF.

This rearrangement joins TRBV14 to TRBJ2-1; D not resolved. V was shortened by 1 base and J by 3 bases, with 7 bases between the two germline ends. Per the germline V gene, CDR1 is SGHDN and CDR2 is FVKESK. The CDR3 runs 14 residues. This CDR3 is CASSQGLFYNEQFF. CDR3 in DNA: TGTGCCAGCAGCCAAGGACTCTTCTACAATGAGCAGTTCTTC.

The chain has TRBV27 and TRBJ1-5, with 7 bases aligning to TRBD1. V shed 2 bases, J shed 2 bases, and the junction held 0 bases outside the gene matches. Germline values: CDR1 MNHEY, CDR2 SMNVEV (reference sequence). CDR3 size: 14 residues. CDR3 coding DNA: TGTGCCAGCAGTTTAAGGGGGCGCAATCAGCCCCAGCATTTT. This gives the protein CASSLRGRNQPQHF.

This clone appeared once. The chain recombines TRBV27 with TRBJ2-3; no firm D call. Trimming left V 1 base short and J 0 bases short, with 11 bases between. Germline V gene lookup returns CDR1 MNHEY and CDR2 SMNVEV (reference sequence). The CDR3 extends over 16 amino acids. Here the CDR3 DNA reads TGTGCCAGCAGTTTATTTAGCAGATCTAGCACAGATACGCAGTATTTT. Translation: CASSLFSRSSTDTQYF.

Only a few counts were recorded for this clone. CDR3 DNA: TGTGCCAGCAGCTTAACGGGGAGGTCCTACAATGAGCAGTTCTTC. Its protein is CASSLTGRSYNEQFF. The gene calls are TRBV7-9 and TRBJ2-1; TRBD2 might be the D (6 bases). The CDR3 length is 15 residues. The ends were cut back, 2 bases at V and 1 base at J, with 9 bases in the middle. The germline CDR1 and CDR2 sequences are SEHNR and FQNEAQ (reference sequence).

The chain is built from TRBV7-9 and TRBJ2-3, with 13 bases lining up with TRBD2. Germline V gene lookup returns CDR1 SEHNR and CDR2 FQNEAQ (reference sequence). V trimming: 4 bases; J trimming: 8 bases; junction bases outside the gene matches: 6. This CDR3 has 15 residues. Here the CDR3 DNA reads TGTGCCAGCAGCTCTGGACTAGCGGGAGTTGGTACGCAGTATTTT. This encodes CASSSGLAGVGTQYF.

V and J are TRBV19 and TRBJ2-2; perhaps TRBD1 as D (6 bases). Germline V gene lookup returns CDR1 LNHDA and CDR2 SQIVND (reference sequence). V lost 5 bases, J lost 3 bases, and 16 bases lay in between. There are 16 residues in the CDR3. CDR3 nucleotide sequence: TGTGCCAGTAGTCGAAGGGGGTTCGAGGACACCGGGGAGCTGTTTTTT. This sequence encodes CASSRRGFEDTGELFF.